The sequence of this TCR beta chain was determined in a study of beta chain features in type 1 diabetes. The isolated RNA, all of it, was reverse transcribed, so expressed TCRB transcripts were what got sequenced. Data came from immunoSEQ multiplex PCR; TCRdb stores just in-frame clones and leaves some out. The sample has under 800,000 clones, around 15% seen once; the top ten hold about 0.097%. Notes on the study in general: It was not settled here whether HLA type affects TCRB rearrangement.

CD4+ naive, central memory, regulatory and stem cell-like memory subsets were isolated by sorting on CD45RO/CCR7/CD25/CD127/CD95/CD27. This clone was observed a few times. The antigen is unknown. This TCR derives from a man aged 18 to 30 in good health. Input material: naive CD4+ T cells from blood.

CDR3 in amino acids: CASSFGLTGANVLTF. DNA for the CDR3: TGTGCCAGCAGCTTCGGCCTTACTGGGGCCAACGTCCTGACTTTC. The chain carries TRBV7-9 and TRBJ2-6; D not certain. The germline V gene has CDR1 SEHNR and CDR2 FQNEAQ (reference sequence). Trimming shortened V by 3 bases and J by 2 bases, and 8 bases separated the two germline ends. The CDR3 length is 15 residues. The entire variable domain, with the rest obtained from reference TRBV7-9 and TRBJ2-6, is as follows: DTGVSQNPRHKITKRGQNVTFRCDPISEHNRLYWYRQTLGQGPEFLTYFQNEAQLEKSRLLSDRFSAERPKGSFSTLEIQRTEQGDSAMYLCASSFGLTGANVLTFGAGSRLTVL.